A single sample gave rise to the 9 T cell receptor beta chains below, sequenced in a study of shared clonotypes between healthy human individuals. Method: immunoSEQ multiplex PCR; TCRdb's copy keeps in-frame clones and lacks some. The sample carries about 2.3 million clones, approximately 93% recorded once. The sample comprised naive CD4+ T cells from PBMCs. Described subset: CD45RA+ positively selected. These TCRs come from a man younger than 35 in good health. Some clones in this sample may be carry-over from other donors' samples.

This clone was observed a single time. The chain links TRBV5-6 to TRBJ2-3; 10 bases are shared with TRBD2. This CDR3 has 18 amino acids. Trimming removed 2 bases from V and 5 bases from J; junction bases left unmatched: 14. CDR1 is SGHDT, CDR2 YYEEEE, per germline. The DNA of the CDR3 is TGTGCCAGCAGCTTCAGTCCGGGGAGCGGGAGGGCCGTAGATACGCAGTATTTT. The encoded protein is CASSFSPGSGRAVDTQYF.

The rearrangement links TRBV28 to TRBJ1-2; 12 nucleotides agree with TRBD1. This CDR3 is 16 amino acids long. The V segment lost 5 bases and the J segment 4 bases; nucleotides outside the gene matches: 8. Germline CDR1 reads MDHEN; CDR2 reads SYDVKM. The CDR3 DNA reads TGTGCCAGCAGTGCCCCCGGGACAGGGGGCGGCTATGGCTACACCTTC. It encodes CASSAPGTGGGYGYTF.

This rearrangement joins TRBV2 to TRBJ2-1; the D call may be TRBD1 or TRBD2 (5 bases each). Trimming cost V 3 bases and J 9 bases, with 12 bases left between them. The germline V gene has CDR1 SNHLY and CDR2 FYNNEI. This CDR3 is 13 amino acids long. The CDR3 protein is CASSDGTAGEQFF. The DNA for the CDR3 is TGTGCCAGCAGTGACGGGACCGCGGGTGAGCAGTTCTTC. Looking up the rest from reference TRBV2 and TRBJ2-1 gives the full variable domain: EPEVTQTPSHQVTQMGQEVILRCVPISNHLYFYWYRQILGQKVEFLVSFYNNEISEKSEIFDDQFSVERPDGSNFTLKIRSTKLEDSAMYFCASSDGTAGEQFFGPGTRLTVL.

V usage is TRBV28 and J usage is TRBJ2-1; D possibly corresponds to TRBD1 (6 bases). From germline, CDR1 is MDHEN and CDR2 SYDVKM. The CDR3 length is 14 residues. The ends were cut back, 9 bases at V and 0 bases at J, with 12 bases in the middle. DNA of the CDR3: TGTGCCAGTACGCAAGGGGGCTCCTACAATGAGCAGTTCTTC. This codes for CASTQGGSYNEQFF.

V usage is TRBV2 and J usage is TRBJ1-1; unclear D gene. The V gene's germline CDR1 is SNHLY and CDR2 FYNNEI. The CDR3 length is 14 residues. V gave up 4 bases and J gave up 0 bases, with 9 bases separating them. CDR3 amino acids: CASSVEVMNTEAFF. The CDR3, as DNA: TGTGCCAGCAGTGTTGAGGTTATGAACACTGAAGCTTTCTTT.

The chain uses TRBV6-1 and TRBJ2-5; tentative D call: TRBD1 (5 bases). The length of the CDR3 is 14 residues. Germline V gene sequence: CDR1 MNHNS, CDR2 SASEGT. Trimming shortened V by 3 bases and J by 5 bases, and 13 bases separated the two germline ends. The DNA of the CDR3 is TGTGCCAGCAGTGACCTCAGGGATGAGGAGACCCAGTACTTC. This sequence encodes CASSDLRDEETQYF.

The genes are TRBV18 and TRBJ2-7, with 7 bases matching TRBD1. The J segment lost 2 bases and the V segment lost 4 bases, leaving 2 bases of the junction unmatched. CDR3 length: 13 amino acids. The germline V gene has CDR1 KGHSH and CDR2 LQKENI. DNA for the CDR3: TGTGCCAGCTCACTCGGGACAGCCTACGAGCAGTACTTC. The encoded protein is CASSLGTAYEQYF. The entire variable domain, with the rest obtained from reference TRBV18 and TRBJ2-7, is as follows: NAGVMQNPRHLVRRRGQEARLRCSPMKGHSHVYWYRQLPEEGLKFMVYLQKENIIDESGMPKERFSAEFPKEGPSILRIQQVVRGDSAAYFCASSLGTAYEQYFGPGTRLTVT.

The V call is TRBV5-6, the J call TRBJ2-1; D is possibly TRBD1 or TRBD2 (6 bases each). The CDR3 contains 16 residues. Germline V lookup: CDR1 SGHDT, CDR2 YYEEEE. Trimming took 4 bases from V and 0 from J, leaving 14 bases between them. CDR3 in amino acids: CASSGGTIRSYNEQFF. DNA for the CDR3: TGTGCCAGCAGCGGGGGGACAATCCGCTCCTACAATGAGCAGTTCTTC.

V and J are TRBV2 and TRBJ1-5, with 7 bases fitting TRBD1. J lost 12 bases, V lost 3 bases, and 5 bases had no gene match. The germline V gene has CDR1 SNHLY and CDR2 FYNNEI. This CDR3 region has 12 residues. The CDR3 region is CASSDRGPDQHF. The DNA for the CDR3 is TGTGCCAGCAGTGATAGGGGGCCGGACCAGCATTTT.